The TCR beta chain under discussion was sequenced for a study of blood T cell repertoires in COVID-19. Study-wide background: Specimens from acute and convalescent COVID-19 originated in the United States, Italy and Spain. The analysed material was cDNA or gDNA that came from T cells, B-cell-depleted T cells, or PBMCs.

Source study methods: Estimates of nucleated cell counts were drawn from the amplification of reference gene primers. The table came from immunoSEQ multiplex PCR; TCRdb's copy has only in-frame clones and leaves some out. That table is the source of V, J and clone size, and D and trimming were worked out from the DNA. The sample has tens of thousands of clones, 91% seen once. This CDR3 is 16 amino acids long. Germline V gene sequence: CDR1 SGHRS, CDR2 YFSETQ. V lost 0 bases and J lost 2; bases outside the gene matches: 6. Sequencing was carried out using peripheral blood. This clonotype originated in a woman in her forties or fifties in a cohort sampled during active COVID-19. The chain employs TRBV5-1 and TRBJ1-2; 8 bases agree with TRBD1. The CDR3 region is CASSLVQGAANYGYTF. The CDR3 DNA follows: TGCGCCAGCAGCTTGGTCCAGGGGGCAGCCAACTATGGCTACACCTTC.